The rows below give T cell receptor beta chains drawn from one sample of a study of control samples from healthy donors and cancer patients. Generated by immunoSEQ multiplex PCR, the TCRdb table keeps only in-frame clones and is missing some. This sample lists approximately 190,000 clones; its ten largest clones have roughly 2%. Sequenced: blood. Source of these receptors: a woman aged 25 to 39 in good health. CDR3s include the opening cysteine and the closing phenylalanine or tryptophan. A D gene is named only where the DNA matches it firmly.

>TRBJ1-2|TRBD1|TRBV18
CASSPDRASNYGYTF
TGTGCCAGCTCACCGGACAGGGCTTCTAACTATGGCTACACCTTC
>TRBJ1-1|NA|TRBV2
CASSEWGNVNTEAFF
TGTGCCAGCAGTGAATGGGGGAACGTGAACACTGAAGCTTTCTTT
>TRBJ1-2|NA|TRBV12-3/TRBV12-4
CASRPTANYGYTF
TGTGCCAGCAGACCGACAGCTAACTATGGCTACACCTTC
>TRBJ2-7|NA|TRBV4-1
CASSLLRDPLYEQYF
TGCGCCAGCAGCCTACTCCGGGACCCGTTGTACGAGCAGTACTTC
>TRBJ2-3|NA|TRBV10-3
CAISQGTDTQYF
TGTGCCATCAGTCAAGGCACAGATACGCAGTATTTT
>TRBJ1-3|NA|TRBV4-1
CASSQVGRSVAGNTIYF
TGCGCCAGCAGCCAAGTGGGCAGGTCTGTGGCTGGAAACACCATATATTTT
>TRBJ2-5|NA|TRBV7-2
CASRLSRQQETQYF
TGTGCCAGCAGGCTATCAAGGCAACAAGAGACCCAGTACTTC
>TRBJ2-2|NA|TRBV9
CASSVEKGDNTGELFF
TGTGCCAGCAGCGTAGAGAAAGGGGACAACACCGGGGAGCTGTTTTTT
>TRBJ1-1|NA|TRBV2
CASSPLTGSTGVAFF
TGTGCCAGCAGTCCGCTGACAGGTTCAACGGGTGTAGCTTTCTTT
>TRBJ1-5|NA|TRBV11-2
CASSILHGTPSNQPQHF
TGTGCCAGCAGCATACTTCACGGGACCCCTAGCAATCAGCCCCAGCATTTT
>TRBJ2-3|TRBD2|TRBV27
CASSSLAGGLKDTQYF
TGTGCCAGCAGTTCCCTAGCGGGGGGGCTTAAAGATACGCAGTATTTT
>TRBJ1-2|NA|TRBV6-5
CASSLTGEGRRGYTF
TGTGCCAGCAGTTTAACAGGCGAGGGGCGGAGGGGCTACACCTTC
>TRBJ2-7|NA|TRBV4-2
CASSQDQGLDEQYF
TGTGCCAGCAGCCAAGATCAGGGCCTCGACGAGCAGTACTTC
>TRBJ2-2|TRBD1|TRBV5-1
CASRTGGLNTGELFF
TGCGCCAGCCGGACAGGGGGCTTGAACACCGGGGAGCTGTTTTTT
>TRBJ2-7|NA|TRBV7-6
CASSSTTVGGRGSHEQYF
TGTGCCAGCAGCTCTACTACGGTGGGGGGCAGGGGGTCCCACGAGCAGTACTTC
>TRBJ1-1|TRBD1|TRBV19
CASSPSGGFTEAFF
TGTGCCAGTAGTCCCTCAGGGGGTTTCACTGAAGCTTTCTTT
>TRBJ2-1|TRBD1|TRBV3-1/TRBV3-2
CASSAQTGAFYNEQFF
TGTGCCAGCAGCGCACAAACAGGGGCGTTTTACAATGAGCAGTTCTTC
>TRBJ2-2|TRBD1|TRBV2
CASKGQGIKDGELFF
TGTGCCAGCAAGGGACAGGGGATTAAAGACGGGGAGCTGTTTTTT
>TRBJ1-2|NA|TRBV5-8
CASSLEGNEANYGYTF
TGTGCCAGCAGCTTGGAAGGGAATGAGGCTAACTATGGCTACACCTTC
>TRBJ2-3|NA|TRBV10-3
CAIGGSTDTQYF
TGTGCCATCGGCGGGAGCACAGATACGCAGTATTTT
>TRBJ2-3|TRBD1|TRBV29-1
CSVEGQGYTDTQYF
TGCAGCGTTGAGGGACAGGGTTACACAGATACGCAGTATTTT
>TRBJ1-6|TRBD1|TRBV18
CASGQGNSPLHF
TGTGCCAGCGGACAGGGGAATTCACCCCTCCACTTT
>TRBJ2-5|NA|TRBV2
CASIGIGVSGTQYF
TGTGCCAGCATTGGTATAGGGGTTTCCGGGACCCAGTACTTC
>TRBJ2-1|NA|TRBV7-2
CASTHRRGGTGEQFF
TGTGCCAGCACCCACCGGAGAGGGGGGACCGGGGAGCAGTTCTTC
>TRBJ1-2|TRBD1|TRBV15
CATSRDRTGGNGYTF
TGTGCCACCAGCAGAGATCGGACAGGGGGGAATGGCTACACCTTC
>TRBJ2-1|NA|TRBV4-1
CASSQVDGNEQFF
TGCGCCAGCAGCCAAGTGGACGGCAATGAGCAGTTCTTC
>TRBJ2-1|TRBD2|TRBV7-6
CASSLSGSWRGGNNEQFF
TGTGCCAGCAGCTTATCTGGGAGCTGGCGGGGGGGTAACAATGAGCAGTTCTTC
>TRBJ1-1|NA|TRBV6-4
CASSVRENTEAFF
TGTGCCAGCAGTGTCAGGGAGAACACTGAAGCTTTCTTT
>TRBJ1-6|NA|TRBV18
CASSSSRGNSPLHF
TGTGCCAGCTCCTCAAGCCGGGGTAATTCACCCCTCCACTTT
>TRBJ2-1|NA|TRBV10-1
CASSEPQGEEQFF
TGCGCCAGCAGCGAGCCCCAGGGTGAAGAGCAGTTCTTC
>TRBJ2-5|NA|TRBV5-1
CASSLEGETQYF
TGCGCCAGCAGCTTGGAGGGGGAGACCCAGTACTTC
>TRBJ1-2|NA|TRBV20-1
CSASLRYSYGYTF
TGCAGTGCTAGTCTGAGATACAGCTATGGCTACACCTTC
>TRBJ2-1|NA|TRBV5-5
CASSLSGPGDPNEQFF
TGTGCCAGCAGCTTGTCGGGCCCCGGGGATCCGAATGAGCAGTTCTTC
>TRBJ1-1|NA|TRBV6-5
CASKKTGMNTEAFF
TGTGCCAGCAAAAAGACAGGAATGAACACTGAAGCTTTCTTT
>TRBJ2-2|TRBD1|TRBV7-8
CASSRFGTGGPGELFF
TGTGCCAGCAGCCGATTCGGGACAGGGGGCCCCGGGGAGCTGTTTTTT
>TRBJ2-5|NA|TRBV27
CASSPTGKKETQYF
TGTGCCAGCAGTCCTACAGGGAAAAAAGAGACCCAGTACTTC
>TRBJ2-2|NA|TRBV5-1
CASSLDTGVTGELFF
TGCGCCAGCAGCTTGGATACAGGCGTTACCGGGGAGCTGTTTTTT
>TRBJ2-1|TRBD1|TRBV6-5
CASSYKGTGYDEQFF
TGTGCCAGCAGTTATAAGGGGACAGGGTATGATGAGCAGTTCTTC
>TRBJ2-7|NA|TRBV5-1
CASTPSDTYEQYF
TGCGCCAGCACCCCCTCGGATACCTACGAGCAGTACTTC
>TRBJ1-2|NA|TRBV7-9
CASSPDLFGYTF
TGTGCCAGCAGCCCGGACCTTTTTGGCTACACCTTC
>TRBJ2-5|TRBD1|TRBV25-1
CASRGTGQEQETQYF
TGTGCCAGCAGAGGGACAGGGCAGGAACAAGAGACCCAGTACTTC
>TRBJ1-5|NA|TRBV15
CATSGRGVYSNQPQHF
TGTGCCACCAGCGGAAGGGGTGTATATAGCAATCAGCCCCAGCATTTT
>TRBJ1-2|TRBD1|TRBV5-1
CASSSDRALVPNYGYTF
TGCGCCAGCAGCTCCGACAGGGCCCTTGTCCCTAACTATGGCTACACCTTC
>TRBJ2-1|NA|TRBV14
CASSQFRTSPYNEQFF
TGTGCCAGCAGCCAATTTCGGACGTCGCCCTACAATGAGCAGTTCTTC
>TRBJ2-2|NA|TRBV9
CASSAVWTGELFF
TGTGCCAGCAGCGCCGTTTGGACCGGGGAGCTGTTTTTT
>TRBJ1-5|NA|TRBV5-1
CASSWEINQPQHF
TGCGCCAGCAGCTGGGAAATCAATCAGCCCCAGCATTTT
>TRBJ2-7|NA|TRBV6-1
CASSEPGHLFYEQYF
TGTGCCAGCAGTGAGCCGGGACATCTCTTCTACGAGCAGTACTTC
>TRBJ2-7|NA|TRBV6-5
CASSYPSRGSYEQYF
TGTGCCAGCAGTTATCCTTCACGTGGCTCCTACGAGCAGTACTTC